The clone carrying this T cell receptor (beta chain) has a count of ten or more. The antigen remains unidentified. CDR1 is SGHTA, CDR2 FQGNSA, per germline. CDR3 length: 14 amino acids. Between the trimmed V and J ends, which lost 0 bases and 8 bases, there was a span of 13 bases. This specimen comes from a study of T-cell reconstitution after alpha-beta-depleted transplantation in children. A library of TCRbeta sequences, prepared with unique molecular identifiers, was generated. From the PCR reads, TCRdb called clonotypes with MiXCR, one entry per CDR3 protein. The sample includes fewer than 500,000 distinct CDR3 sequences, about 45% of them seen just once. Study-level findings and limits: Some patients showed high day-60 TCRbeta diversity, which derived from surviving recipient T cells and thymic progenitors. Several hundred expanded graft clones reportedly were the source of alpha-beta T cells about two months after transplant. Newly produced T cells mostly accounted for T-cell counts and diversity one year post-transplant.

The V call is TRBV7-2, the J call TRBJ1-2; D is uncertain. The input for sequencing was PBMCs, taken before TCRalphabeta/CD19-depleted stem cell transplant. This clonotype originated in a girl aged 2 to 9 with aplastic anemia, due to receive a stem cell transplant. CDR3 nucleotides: TGTGCCAGCAGCTTAGCTACCAATTCAAACGGCTACACCTTC. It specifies CASSLATNSNGYTF. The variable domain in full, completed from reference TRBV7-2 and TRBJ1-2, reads GAGVSQSPSNKVTEKGKDVELRCDPISGHTALYWYRQSLGQGLEFLIYFQGNSAPDKSGLPSDRFSAERTGGSVSTLTIQRTQQEDSAVYLCASSLATNSNGYTFGSGTRLTVV.